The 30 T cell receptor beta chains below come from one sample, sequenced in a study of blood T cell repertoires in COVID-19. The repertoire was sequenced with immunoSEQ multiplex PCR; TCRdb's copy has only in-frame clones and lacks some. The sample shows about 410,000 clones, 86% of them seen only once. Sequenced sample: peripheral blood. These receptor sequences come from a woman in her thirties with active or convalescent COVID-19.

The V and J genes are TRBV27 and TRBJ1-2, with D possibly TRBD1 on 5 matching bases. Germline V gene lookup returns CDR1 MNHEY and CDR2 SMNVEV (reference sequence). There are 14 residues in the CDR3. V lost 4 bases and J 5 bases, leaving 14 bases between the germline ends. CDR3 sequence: CASSWGTGLYGYTF. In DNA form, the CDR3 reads TGTGCCAGCAGTTGGGGAACAGGCCTGTATGGCTACACCTTC.

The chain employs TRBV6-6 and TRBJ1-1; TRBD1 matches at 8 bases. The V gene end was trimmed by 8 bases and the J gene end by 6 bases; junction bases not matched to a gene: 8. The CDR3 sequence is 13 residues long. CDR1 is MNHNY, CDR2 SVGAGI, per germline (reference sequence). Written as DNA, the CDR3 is TGTGCCAGCGCCCAGGGGGCAAGGCCTGAAGCTTTCTTT. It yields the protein CASAQGARPEAFF.

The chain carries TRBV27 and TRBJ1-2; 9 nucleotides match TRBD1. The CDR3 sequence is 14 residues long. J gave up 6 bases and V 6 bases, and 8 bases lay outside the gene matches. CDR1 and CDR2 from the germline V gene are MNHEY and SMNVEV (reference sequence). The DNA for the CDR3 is TGTGCCAGCAGGTGGGGGGACAGGGCGAATGGCTACACCTTC. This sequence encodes CASRWGDRANGYTF.

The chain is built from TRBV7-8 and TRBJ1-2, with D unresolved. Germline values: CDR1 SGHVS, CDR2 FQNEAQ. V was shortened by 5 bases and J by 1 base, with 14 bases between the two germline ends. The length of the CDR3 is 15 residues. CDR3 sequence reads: CASSPAGQDNYGYTF. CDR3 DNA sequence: TGTGCCAGCAGCCCGGCTGGGCAGGATAACTATGGCTACACCTTC. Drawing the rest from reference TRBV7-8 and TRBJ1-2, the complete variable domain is GAGVSQSPRYKVAKRGQDVALRCDPISGHVSLFWYQQALGQGPEFLTYFQNEAQLDKSGLPSDRFFAERPEGSVSTLKIQRTQQEDSAVYLCASSPAGQDNYGYTFGSGTRLTVV.

CDR3 loop: CASSLVAGGPIGELFF. The CDR3 nucleotides read TGTGCCAGCAGCTTGGTAGCGGGAGGGCCGATCGGGGAGCTGTTTTTT. The chain combines TRBV5-4 with TRBJ2-2; 11 bases line up with TRBD2. The germline gives CDR1 SGHNT, CDR2 YYREEE (reference sequence). Trimming cost V 0 bases and J 7 bases; bases outside gene matches: 5. The CDR3 sequence is 16 residues long.

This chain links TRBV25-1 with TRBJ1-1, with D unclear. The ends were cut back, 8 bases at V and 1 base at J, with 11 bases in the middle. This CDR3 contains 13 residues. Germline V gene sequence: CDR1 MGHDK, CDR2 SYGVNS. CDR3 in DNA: TGTGCCAGCTCCGCCACCGGGAACACTGAAGCTTTCTTT. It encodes CASSATGNTEAFF.

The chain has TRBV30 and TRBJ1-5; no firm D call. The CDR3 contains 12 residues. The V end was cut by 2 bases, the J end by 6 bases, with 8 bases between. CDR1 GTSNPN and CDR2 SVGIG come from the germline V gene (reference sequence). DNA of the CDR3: TGTGCCTGGAGTACCGGGGTTCAGCCCCAGCATTTT. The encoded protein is CAWSTGVQPQHF.

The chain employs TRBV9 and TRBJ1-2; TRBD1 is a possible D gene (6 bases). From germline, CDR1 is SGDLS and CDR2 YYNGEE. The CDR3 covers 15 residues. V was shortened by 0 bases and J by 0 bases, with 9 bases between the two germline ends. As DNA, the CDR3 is TGTGCCAGCAGCGTAGACCGGGACACTAACTATGGCTACACCTTC. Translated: CASSVDRDTNYGYTF.

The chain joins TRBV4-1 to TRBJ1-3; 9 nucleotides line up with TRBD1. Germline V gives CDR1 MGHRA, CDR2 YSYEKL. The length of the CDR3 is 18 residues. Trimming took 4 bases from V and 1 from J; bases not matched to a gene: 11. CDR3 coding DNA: TGCGCCAGCAGCCCTCGAGAGACAGGGGGATTTTCTGGAAACACCATATATTTT. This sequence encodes CASSPRETGGFSGNTIYF.

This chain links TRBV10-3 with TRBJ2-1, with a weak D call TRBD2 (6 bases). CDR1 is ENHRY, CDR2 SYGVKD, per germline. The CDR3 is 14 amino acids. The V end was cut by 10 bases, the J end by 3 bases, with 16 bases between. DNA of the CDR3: TGTGCCAGCATGGGAGGACTGGGCTACAATGAGCAGTTCTTC. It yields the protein CASMGGLGYNEQFF.

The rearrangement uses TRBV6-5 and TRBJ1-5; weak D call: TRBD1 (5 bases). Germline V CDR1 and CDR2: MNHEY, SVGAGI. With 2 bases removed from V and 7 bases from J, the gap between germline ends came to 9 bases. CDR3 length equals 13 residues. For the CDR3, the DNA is TGTGCCAGCAGTTACGGGACTGGACAGCCCCAGCATTTT. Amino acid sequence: CASSYGTGQPQHF.

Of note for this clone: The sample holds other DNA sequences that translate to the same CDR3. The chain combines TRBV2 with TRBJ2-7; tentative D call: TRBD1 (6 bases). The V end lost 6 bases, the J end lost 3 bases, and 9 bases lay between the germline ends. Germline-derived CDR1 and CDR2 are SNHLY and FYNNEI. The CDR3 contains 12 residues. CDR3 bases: TGTGCCAGCAGAGCGGACAGCTACGAGCAGTACTTC. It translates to CASRADSYEQYF.

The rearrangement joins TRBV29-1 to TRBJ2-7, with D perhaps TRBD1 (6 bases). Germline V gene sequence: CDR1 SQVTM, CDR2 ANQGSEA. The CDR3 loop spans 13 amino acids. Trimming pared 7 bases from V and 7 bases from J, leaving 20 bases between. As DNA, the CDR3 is TGCAGCGCCACGACAGGAAACCCCTGGGAGCAGTACTTC. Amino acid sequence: CSATTGNPWEQYF.

The CDR3 region has the DNA TGTGCCTGGAGACATCTGAACACCGGGGAGCTGTTTTTT. This gives the protein CAWRHLNTGELFF. The rearrangement joins TRBV30 to TRBJ2-2, with unresolved D. CDR3 size: 13 residues. Germline CDR1 reads GTSNPN; CDR2 reads SVGIG (reference sequence). Trimming took 3 bases from V and 1 from J, leaving 6 bases between them.

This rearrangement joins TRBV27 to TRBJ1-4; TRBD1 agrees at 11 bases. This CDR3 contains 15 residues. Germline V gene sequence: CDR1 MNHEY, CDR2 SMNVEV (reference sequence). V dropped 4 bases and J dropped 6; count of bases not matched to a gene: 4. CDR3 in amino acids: CASSSWTGGYEKLFF. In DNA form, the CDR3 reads TGTGCCAGCAGTTCTTGGACAGGGGGCTATGAAAAACTGTTTTTT.

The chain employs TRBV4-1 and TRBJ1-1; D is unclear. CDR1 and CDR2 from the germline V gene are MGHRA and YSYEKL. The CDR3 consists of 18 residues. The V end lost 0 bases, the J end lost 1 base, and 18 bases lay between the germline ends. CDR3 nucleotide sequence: TGCGCCAGCAGCCAAGATCTATGGGCCGAAAGGCGGAACACTGAAGCTTTCTTT. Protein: CASSQDLWAERRNTEAFF.

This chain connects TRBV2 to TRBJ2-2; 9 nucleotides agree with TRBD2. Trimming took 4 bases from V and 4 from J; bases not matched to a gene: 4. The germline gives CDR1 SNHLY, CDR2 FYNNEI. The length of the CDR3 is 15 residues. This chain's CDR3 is CASSVGGRGTGELFF. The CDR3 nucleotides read TGTGCCAGCAGTGTTGGCGGGAGGGGCACCGGGGAGCTGTTTTTT.

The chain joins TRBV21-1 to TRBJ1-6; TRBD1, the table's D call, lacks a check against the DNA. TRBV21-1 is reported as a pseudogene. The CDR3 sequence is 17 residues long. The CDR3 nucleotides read TGTGCCAGCAGCAAAGCAAAGCCAGGCTCCTATAATTCACCCCTCCACTTT. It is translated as CASSKAKPGSYNSPLHF.

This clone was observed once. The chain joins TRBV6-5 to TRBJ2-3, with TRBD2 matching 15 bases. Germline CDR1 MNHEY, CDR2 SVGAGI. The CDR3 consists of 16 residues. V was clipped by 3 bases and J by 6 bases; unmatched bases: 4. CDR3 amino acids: CASSYGTSGGPDTQYF. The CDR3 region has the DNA TGTGCCAGCAGTTATGGGACTAGCGGGGGGCCCGATACGCAGTATTTT.

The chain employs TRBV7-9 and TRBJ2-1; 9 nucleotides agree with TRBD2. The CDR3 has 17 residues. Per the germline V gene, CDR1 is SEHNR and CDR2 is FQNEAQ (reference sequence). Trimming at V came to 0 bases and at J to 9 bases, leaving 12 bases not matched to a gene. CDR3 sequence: CASSLADLAGRDGEQFF. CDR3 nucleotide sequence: TGTGCCAGCAGCTTAGCGGACCTAGCGGGGAGGGACGGTGAGCAGTTCTTC.

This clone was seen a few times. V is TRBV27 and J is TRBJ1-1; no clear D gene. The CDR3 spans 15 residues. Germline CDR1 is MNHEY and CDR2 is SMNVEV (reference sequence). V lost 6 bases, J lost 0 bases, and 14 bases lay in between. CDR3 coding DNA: TGTGCCAGCAGCCTAGAGGTGGAAGTGAACACTGAAGCTTTCTTT. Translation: CASSLEVEVNTEAFF.

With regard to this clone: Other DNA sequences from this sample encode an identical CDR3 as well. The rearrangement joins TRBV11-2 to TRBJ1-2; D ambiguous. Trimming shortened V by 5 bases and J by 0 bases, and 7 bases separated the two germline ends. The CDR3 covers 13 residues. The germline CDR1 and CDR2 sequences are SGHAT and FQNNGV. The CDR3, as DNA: TGTGCCAGCAGCCTCCGGGCTAACTATGGCTACACCTTC. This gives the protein CASSLRANYGYTF.

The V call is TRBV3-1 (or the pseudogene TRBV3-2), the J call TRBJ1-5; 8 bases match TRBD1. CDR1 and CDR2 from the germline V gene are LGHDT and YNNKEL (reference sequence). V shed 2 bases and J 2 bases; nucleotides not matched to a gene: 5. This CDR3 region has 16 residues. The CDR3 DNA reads TGTGCCAGCAGCCAACAGGGGGCTTCGGGCAATCAGCCCCAGCATTTT. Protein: CASSQQGASGNQPQHF.

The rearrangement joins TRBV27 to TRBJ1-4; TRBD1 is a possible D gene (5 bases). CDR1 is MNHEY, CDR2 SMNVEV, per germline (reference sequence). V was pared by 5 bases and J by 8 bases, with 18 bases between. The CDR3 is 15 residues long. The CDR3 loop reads CASSPRGRRDEKLFF. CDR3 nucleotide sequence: TGTGCCAGCAGTCCTCGGGGTCGGCGGGACGAAAAACTGTTTTTT.

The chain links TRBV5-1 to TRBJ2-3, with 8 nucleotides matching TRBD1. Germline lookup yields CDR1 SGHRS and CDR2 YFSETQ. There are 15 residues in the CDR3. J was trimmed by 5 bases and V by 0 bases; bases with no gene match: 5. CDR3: CASSLGDRRQDTQYF. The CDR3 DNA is TGCGCCAGCAGCTTGGGGGACAGGCGCCAAGATACGCAGTATTTT.

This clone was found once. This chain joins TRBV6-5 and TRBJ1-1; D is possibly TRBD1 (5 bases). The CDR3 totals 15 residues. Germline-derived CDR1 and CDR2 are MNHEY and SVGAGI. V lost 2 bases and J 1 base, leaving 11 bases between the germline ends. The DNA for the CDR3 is TGTGCCAGCAGTTACGGGGGGATTGGGAACACTGAAGCTTTCTTT. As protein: CASSYGGIGNTEAFF.

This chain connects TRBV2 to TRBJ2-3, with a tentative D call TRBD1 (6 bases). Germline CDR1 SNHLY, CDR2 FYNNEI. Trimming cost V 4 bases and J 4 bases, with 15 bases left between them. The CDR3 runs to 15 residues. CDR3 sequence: CASSVGTTGADTQYF. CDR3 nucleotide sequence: TGTGCCAGCAGTGTAGGGACGACAGGCGCAGATACGCAGTATTTT.

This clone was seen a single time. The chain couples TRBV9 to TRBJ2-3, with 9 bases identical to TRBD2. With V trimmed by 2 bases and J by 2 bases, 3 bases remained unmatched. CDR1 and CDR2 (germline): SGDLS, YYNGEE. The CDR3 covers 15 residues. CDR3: CASSVSSGTTDTQYF. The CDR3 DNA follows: TGTGCCAGCAGCGTCTCTAGCGGGACCACAGATACGCAGTATTTT.

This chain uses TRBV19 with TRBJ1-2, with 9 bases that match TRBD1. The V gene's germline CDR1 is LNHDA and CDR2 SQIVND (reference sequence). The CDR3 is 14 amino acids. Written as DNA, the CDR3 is TGTGTCTCAGGGACAGGGATGTCTGCGGGTGGCTACACCTTC. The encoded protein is CVSGTGMSAGGYTF. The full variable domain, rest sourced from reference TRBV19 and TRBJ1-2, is DGGITQSPKYLFRKEGQNVTLSCEQNLNHDAMYWYRQDPGQGLRLIYYSQIVNDFQKGDIAEGYSVSREKKESFPLTVTSAQKNPTAFYLCVSGTGMSAGGYTFGSGTRLTVV.

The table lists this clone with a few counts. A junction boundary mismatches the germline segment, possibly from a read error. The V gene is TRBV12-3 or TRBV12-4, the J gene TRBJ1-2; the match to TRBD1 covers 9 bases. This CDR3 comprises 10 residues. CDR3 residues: CASGQGSQHF. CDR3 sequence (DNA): TGTGCCAGCGGACAGGGGAGCCAACACTTC.